The 21 T cell receptor beta chains reported below all come from one sample, sequenced in a study of T cells in Graves' hyperthyroidism and ophthalmopathy. From RNA transcripts, TCR beta CDR3 regions were amplified. A first-round RT-PCR of the TCR CDR3 used the HTBI primer set. Via MiXCR, TCRdb re-called the multiplex PCR reads, giving one row per CDR3 protein. The sample has some 300,000 distinct CDR3 sequences; roughly 20% are singletons. Sequencing was performed on blood. Receptors originate from a man aged 50 to 60 with Graves' ophthalmopathy.

The CDR3 spells CASSQGQGAQETQYF. CDR3 in DNA: TGCGCCAGCAGCCAGGGACAGGGGGCTCAAGAGACCCAGTACTTC. This rearrangement joins TRBV5-1 to TRBJ2-5, with 12 bases fitting TRBD1. CDR1 is SGHRS, CDR2 YFSETQ, per germline. The CDR3 spans 15 residues. The V and J ends lost 4 bases and 2 bases, in that order; junction bases with no gene match: 3.

Concerning this clonotype: One base away lies a much larger clone, so this may be a sequencing read error. The gene calls are TRBV18 and TRBJ1-2; 12 bases map to TRBD1. The CDR3 has 16 amino acids. The V gene end was trimmed by 8 bases and the J gene end by 5 bases; junction bases not matched to a gene: 12. Germline loops: CDR1 KGHSH, CDR2 LQKENI. The CDR3 DNA sequence: TGTGCCAGCCCAGCCGGGACAGGGGGCGCCGGGTATGGCTACACCTTC. The encoded protein is CASPAGTGGAGYGYTF.

The rearrangement joins TRBV20-1 to TRBJ2-2, with a weak D call TRBD1 (6 bases). The length of the CDR3 is 14 residues. CDR1 DFQATT and CDR2 SNEGSKA come from the germline V gene (reference sequence). Trimming pared 3 bases from V and 7 bases from J, leaving 15 bases between. CDR3 in amino acids: CSASAQGWHGELFF. In nucleotides, the CDR3 is TGCAGTGCTAGTGCTCAGGGGTGGCACGGGGAGCTGTTTTTT.

This clonotype came up a few times. The chain recombines TRBV14 with TRBJ2-5, with 9 bases identical to TRBD1. Germline-derived CDR1 and CDR2 are SGHDN and FVKESK. V was clipped by 3 bases and J by 1 base; unmatched bases: 3. The CDR3 extends over 15 amino acids. CDR3 sequence (DNA): TGTGCCAGCAGCCATTTGACAGGGGGCCAAGAGACCCAGTACTTC. Its protein is CASSHLTGGQETQYF.

The CDR3 DNA reads as TGTGCCAGCAGCAGGGAGGGCCGCTACGAGCAGTACTTC. Translating it yields CASSREGRYEQYF. The gene calls are TRBV6-1 and TRBJ2-7; 7 nucleotides align to TRBD2. Germline trimming cut 6 bases from V and 3 bases from J; bases unmatched to any gene: 5. Germline loops: CDR1 MNHNS, CDR2 SASEGT. The CDR3 loop spans 13 amino acids.

This clonotype has at least ten counts. This chain joins TRBV11-2 and TRBJ2-5; 7 bases align to TRBD2. V lost 2 bases, J lost 2 bases, and 5 bases stayed unmatched. Germline CDR1 reads SGHAT; CDR2 reads FQNNGV. The CDR3 consists of 15 residues. CDR3 coding DNA: TGTGCCAGCAGCTTACTAGCGGAGATGCAAGAGACCCAGTACTTC. Translated: CASSLLAEMQETQYF.

This clonotype was counted only a few times. J is TRBJ2-3 and V is TRBV9; 7 bases fit TRBD2. The CDR3 contains 14 residues. With V trimmed by 6 bases and J by 0 bases, 4 bases remained unmatched. Germline loops: CDR1 SGDLS, CDR2 YYNGEE. The CDR3 DNA sequence: TGTGCCAGCAATGGGGGGGGGAGCACAGATACGCAGTATTTT. Its protein product is CASNGGGSTDTQYF.

The chain has TRBV4-1 and TRBJ2-5; 7 positions agree with TRBD2. Germline CDR1 is MGHRA and CDR2 is YSYEKL. The CDR3 extends over 17 amino acids. Trimming took 0 bases from V and 3 from J; bases not matched to a gene: 10. CDR3 nucleotide sequence: TGCGCCAGCAGCCAAGATCGGGGCACTAGCGAAGAAGAGACCCAGTACTTC. Protein sequence: CASSQDRGTSEEETQYF.

V gene TRBV7-9 combines with J gene TRBJ1-2; 10 bases are shared with TRBD1. The V and J ends lost 5 bases and 4 bases, in that order; junction bases with no gene match: 10. Germline V lookup: CDR1 SEHNR, CDR2 FQNEAQ (reference sequence). The CDR3 runs to 16 residues. Here the CDR3 reads CASSRRDRGSGYGYTF. CDR3 nucleotide sequence: TGTGCCAGCAGCCGCCGGGACAGGGGTTCGGGCTATGGCTACACCTTC.

This clonotype was seen ten or more times. The rearrangement joins TRBV18 to TRBJ1-1; D not resolved. The CDR3 runs to 17 residues. Germline loops: CDR1 KGHSH, CDR2 LQKENI. Trimming left V 3 bases short and J 0 bases short, with 17 bases between. The CDR3 region has the DNA TGTGCCAGCTCACCGGAGAAATCGATTCTGTTGAACACTGAAGCTTTCTTT. It is translated as CASSPEKSILLNTEAFF.

The chain recombines TRBV3-1 with TRBJ1-4; TRBD1 might be the D (5 bases). The CDR3 length is 15 residues. The V end lost 0 bases, the J end lost 10 bases, and 15 bases lay between the germline ends. Germline assignment: CDR1 LGHDT and CDR2 YNNKEL (reference sequence). As DNA, the CDR3 is TGTGCCAGCAGCCAAGAGGGCAGCAGCCAGGGAAAACTGTTTTTT. It yields the protein CASSQEGSSQGKLFF. Full variable domain (rest looked up from reference TRBV3-1 and TRBJ1-4): DTAVSQTPKYLVTQMGNDKSIKCEQNLGHDTMYWYKQDSKKFLKIMFSYNNKELIINETVPNRFSPKSPDKAHLNLHINSLELGDSAVYFCASSQEGSSQGKLFFGSGTQLSVL.

This clonotype was seen more than once but under ten times. The CDR3 DNA follows: TGTGCCAGCTCACACCCGACGGACTCCTACGAGCAGTACTTC. Protein: CASSHPTDSYEQYF. The rearrangement joins TRBV18 to TRBJ2-7; D gene unclear. This CDR3 contains 14 residues. The germline gives CDR1 KGHSH, CDR2 LQKENI. With 4 bases removed from V and 0 bases from J, the gap between germline ends came to 10 bases.

This clonotype turned up a few times. The chain joins TRBV20-1 to TRBJ2-3, with D perhaps matching TRBD2 (5 bases). Germline V gene lookup returns CDR1 DFQATT and CDR2 SNEGSKA (reference sequence). This CDR3 contains 13 residues. Trimming removed 5 bases at V and 3 bases at J, with 12 bases between. The CDR3 region has the DNA TGCAGTGCTCCTGAGGGCCCTACAGATACGCAGTATTTT. Translating it yields CSAPEGPTDTQYF.

The chain carries TRBV7-3 and TRBJ1-2, with a weak D call TRBD1 (6 bases). CDR3 size: 13 residues. Germline V CDR1 and CDR2: SGHTA, FQGTGA. Trimming left V 6 bases short and J 6 bases short, with 14 bases between. The CDR3 is CASRKTGSHGYTF. The CDR3 DNA sequence: TGTGCCAGCAGGAAAACAGGGTCGCATGGCTACACCTTC.

There are many counts of this clonotype. This chain connects TRBV20-1 to TRBJ1-6; D might be TRBD1 (5 bases). Germline V CDR1 and CDR2: DFQATT, SNEGSKA (reference sequence). The CDR3 runs to 13 residues. V was cut by 1 base and J by 8 bases, with 9 bases left in between. The chain's CDR3 is CSARVGGYSPLHF. The DNA of the CDR3 is TGCAGTGCTAGAGTTGGGGGGTATTCACCCCTCCACTTT.

The table lists this clonotype with a few counts. The genes are TRBV10-3 and TRBJ1-6; perhaps TRBD1 as D (5 bases). Germline assignment: CDR1 ENHRY and CDR2 SYGVKD. This CDR3 spans 14 amino acids. V lost 6 bases to trimming and J lost 5 bases, with 11 bases between them. CDR3 amino acids: CAISRDGDNSPLHF. In DNA form, the CDR3 reads TGTGCCATCAGCAGGGACGGAGATAATTCACCCCTCCACTTT.

This clonotype was found a few times. V and J are TRBV7-8 and TRBJ1-1; no clear D gene. CDR3 length equals 18 residues. The germline CDR1 and CDR2 sequences are SGHVS and FQNEAQ. Trimming removed 1 base at V and 1 base at J, with 19 bases between. This CDR3 reads CASSLVPPGRFQNTEAFF. The CDR3 region has the DNA TGTGCCAGCAGCTTAGTACCTCCCGGCAGGTTCCAGAACACTGAAGCTTTCTTT.

This clonotype appeared many times. The chain recombines TRBV2 with TRBJ2-3; TRBD2 matches at 9 bases. Per the germline V gene, CDR1 is SNHLY and CDR2 is FYNNEI. V was clipped by 10 bases and J by 2 bases; unmatched bases: 7. The CDR3 sequence is 14 residues long. The CDR3 protein is CAKRLAVITDTQYF. The DNA for the CDR3 is TGTGCCAAAAGACTAGCGGTTATCACAGATACGCAGTATTTT.

This clonotype was seen a few times. The gene calls are TRBV7-6 and TRBJ2-3; D remains ambiguous. Germline V gives CDR1 SGHVS, CDR2 FNYEAQ. This CDR3 contains 13 residues. Trimming stripped 0 bases from V and 6 bases from J, with 7 bases between. CDR3 protein: CASSLALGDTQYF. The CDR3 bases are TGTGCCAGCAGCTTAGCGCTAGGGGATACGCAGTATTTT.

This clonotype was detected only a few times. The chain has TRBV7-2 and TRBJ2-7, with no clear D. The V end was cut by 2 bases, the J end by 1 base, with 6 bases between. Per the germline V gene, CDR1 is SGHTA and CDR2 is FQGNSA. The CDR3 extends over 13 amino acids. This CDR3 is CASSLHFSYEQYF. The DNA for the CDR3 is TGTGCCAGCAGCTTACACTTTTCCTACGAGCAGTACTTC.

V and J are TRBV5-1 and TRBJ2-3; 13 bases align to TRBD2. CDR1 is SGHRS, CDR2 YFSETQ, per germline. V gave up 5 bases and J gave up 2 bases; unmatched junction bases: 20. This CDR3 spans 21 amino acids. Here the CDR3 DNA reads TGCGCCAGCAGTTTCCGGGTTCCGGGACTAGCGGGACGGGGACACACAGATACGCAGTATTTT. Residues: CASSFRVPGLAGRGHTDTQYF.